This T cell receptor beta chain was identified during a study of graft-versus-host responses after intestinal transplantation. As for the study in general: Every transplant recipient was induced with anti-thymocyte globulin, then maintained on tacrolimus and steroids for about three years.

Study-wide findings and caveats: Within the allografts of patients who had graft-donor T cell macrochimerism, graft-versus-host to host-versus-graft clonal ratios were high. Ileal or blood samples showed some GvH clones first, and such clones were also found in recipient marrow.

Clones were read by immunoSEQ multiplex PCR, and TCRdb kept only the in-frame ones, dropping some. The table shows some 120,000 clones, with roughly nine tenths occurring only once. To note about this clone: What it binds is unknown.

The source of this sequence is a human donor who received an intestinal transplant. Sample: unstimulated CD4+ T cells sorted from spleen or lymph node cells, taken before intestinal transplant.

For the CDR3, the DNA is TGTGCAAGTCGCTTGACACGACTAGCAGATACGCAGTATTTT. Protein product: CASRLTRLADTQYF. J is TRBJ2-3 and V is TRBV12-2; TRBD2 is the table's D call and was not checked against the DNA. TRBV12-2 represents a pseudogene. CDR3 length: 14 residues.